These T cell receptor beta chains were read from a single sample in a study of shared clonotypes between healthy human individuals. Measured with immunoSEQ multiplex PCR; TCRdb has only the in-frame clones, and not every one. This sample yields 1.5 million to 2.5 million clones, of which about 95% are seen a single time; 1.2% belongs to the top ten. The sequencing input was naive CD8+ T cells sorted from blood. These receptor sequences come from a man between 18 and 35 years old in good health. Each CDR3 is given with its conserved first and last residue. Fields, in order: V gene, J gene, D gene, CDR3 protein. The D gene is left open where the match is weak.

TRBV6-5	TRBJ2-7	TRBD1	CASSFRGQGGYEQYF
TRBV10-2	TRBJ2-3	TRBD2	CASSELWEGADTQYF
TRBV6-5	TRBJ2-7	.	CASSYRRGTEQYF
TRBV10-3	TRBJ2-1	TRBD1	CAISEAGGSYNEQFF
TRBV7-9	TRBJ2-3	TRBD2	CASSLQRGYTDTQYF
TRBV5-1	TRBJ2-1	TRBD2	CASSHYGGADEQFF
TRBV7-9	TRBJ2-4	TRBD1	CASSPRDRAQNIQYF
TRBV7-9	TRBJ1-2	.	CASKPGPLSVTDYTF
TRBV6-6	TRBJ1-2	.	CASSYSRPGYTF
TRBV5-6	TRBJ2-2	TRBD1	CASSWKTGGITGELFF
TRBV6-5	TRBJ1-1	TRBD1	CASIPPGGTEAFF
TRBV10-2	TRBJ1-5	TRBD1	CASTPGQGMIGNQPQHF
TRBV6-5	TRBJ1-1	.	CASRPGLMNTEAFF
TRBV6-6	TRBJ2-7	.	CASSYPPTEHPYEQYF
TRBV12-5	TRBJ1-2	.	CASEFPAVANYGYTF
TRBV5-1	TRBJ2-5	TRBD2	CASSPGLAGYETQYF
TRBV4-1	TRBJ1-5	.	CASSQASGDQPQHF
TRBV27	TRBJ2-7	TRBD2	CASSRLAGGSSYEQYF
TRBV6-6	TRBJ1-6	.	CASSYSEGPGSPLHF
TRBV9	TRBJ2-5	.	CASSVTWGQETQYF
TRBV6-5	TRBJ2-7	.	CASSYSLFGYEQYF
TRBV5-1	TRBJ2-3	TRBD1	CASRAFTGGILITDTQYF
TRBV5-1	TRBJ2-7	TRBD1	CASSVGTGPYEQYF
TRBV19	TRBJ1-2	TRBD1	CASRPRTGPGYTF
TRBV7-9	TRBJ2-5	.	CASSLVRDQETQYF
TRBV4-3	TRBJ2-3	TRBD2	CASSQDGEAGESDTQYF
TRBV13	TRBJ2-1	.	CASSPSGGLSYNEQFF
TRBV27	TRBJ2-2	.	CASSFRSTGELFF
TRBV28	TRBJ2-7	.	CASSGDSTYEQYF
TRBV5-5	TRBJ2-5	.	CASSLRTAIQETQYF
TRBV14	TRBJ1-6	.	CASSQERGGHWNSPLHF
TRBV10-3	TRBJ1-1	TRBD1	CAITDTGGATEAFF
TRBV5-6	TRBJ2-7	.	CASSSGTGFYEQYF
TRBV30	TRBJ2-3	TRBD1	CAWTGVLGQGYTDTQYF